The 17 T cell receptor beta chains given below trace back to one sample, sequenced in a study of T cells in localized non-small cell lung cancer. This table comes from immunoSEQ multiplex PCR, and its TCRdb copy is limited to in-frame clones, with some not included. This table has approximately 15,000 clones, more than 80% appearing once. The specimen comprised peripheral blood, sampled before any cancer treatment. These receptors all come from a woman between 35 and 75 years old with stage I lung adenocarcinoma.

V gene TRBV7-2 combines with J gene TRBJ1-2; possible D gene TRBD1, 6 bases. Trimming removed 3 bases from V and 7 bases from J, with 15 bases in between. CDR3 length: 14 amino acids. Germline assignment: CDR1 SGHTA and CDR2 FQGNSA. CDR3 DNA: TGTGCCAGCAGCTTCAGGGGAGGGGTCACTGGCTACACCTTC. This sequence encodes CASSFRGGVTGYTF.

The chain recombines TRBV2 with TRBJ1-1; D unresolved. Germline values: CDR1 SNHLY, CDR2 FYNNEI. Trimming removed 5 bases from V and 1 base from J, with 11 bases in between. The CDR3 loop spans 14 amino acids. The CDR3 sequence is CASSPFDGNTEAFF. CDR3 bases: TGTGCCAGCAGTCCCTTCGACGGGAACACTGAAGCTTTCTTT.

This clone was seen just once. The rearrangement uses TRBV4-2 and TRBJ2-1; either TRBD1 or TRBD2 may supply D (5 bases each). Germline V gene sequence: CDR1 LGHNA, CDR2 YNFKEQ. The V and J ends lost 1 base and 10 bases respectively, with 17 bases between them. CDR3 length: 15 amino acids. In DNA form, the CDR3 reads TGTGCCAGCAGCCAAGTATCGGGTGGGGCGGGCGAGCAGTTCTTC. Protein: CASSQVSGGAGEQFF.

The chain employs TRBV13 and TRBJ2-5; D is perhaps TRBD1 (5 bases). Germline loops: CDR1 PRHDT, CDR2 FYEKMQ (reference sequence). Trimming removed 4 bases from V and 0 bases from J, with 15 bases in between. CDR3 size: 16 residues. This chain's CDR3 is CASSSGEGVYQETQYF. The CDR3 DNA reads TGTGCCAGCAGCTCTGGGGAAGGGGTGTACCAAGAGACCCAGTACTTC. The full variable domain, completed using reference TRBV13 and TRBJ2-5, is AAGVIQSPRHLIKEKRETATLKCYPIPRHDTVYWYQQGPGQDPQFLISFYEKMQSDKGSIPDRFSAQQFSDYHSELNMSSLELGDSALYFCASSSGEGVYQETQYFGPGTRLLVL.

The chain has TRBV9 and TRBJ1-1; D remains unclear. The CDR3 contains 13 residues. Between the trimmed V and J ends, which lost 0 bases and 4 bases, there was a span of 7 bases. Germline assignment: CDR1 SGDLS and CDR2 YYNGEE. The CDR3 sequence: CASSVGRGTEAFF. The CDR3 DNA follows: TGTGCCAGCAGCGTAGGCCGCGGCACTGAAGCTTTCTTT.

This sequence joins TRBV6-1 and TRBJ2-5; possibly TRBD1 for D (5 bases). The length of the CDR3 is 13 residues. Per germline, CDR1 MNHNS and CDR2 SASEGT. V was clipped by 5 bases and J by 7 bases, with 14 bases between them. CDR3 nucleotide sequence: TGTGCCAGCAGTACAGACGCAAGGGGGACCCAGTACTTC. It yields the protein CASSTDARGTQYF.

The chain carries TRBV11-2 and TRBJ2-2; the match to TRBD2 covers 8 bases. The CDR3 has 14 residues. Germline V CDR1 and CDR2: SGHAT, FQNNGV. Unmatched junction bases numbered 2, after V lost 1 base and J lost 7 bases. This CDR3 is CASSLGLAGGELFF. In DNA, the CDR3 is TGTGCCAGCAGCTTAGGCCTAGCGGGCGGGGAGCTGTTTTTT.

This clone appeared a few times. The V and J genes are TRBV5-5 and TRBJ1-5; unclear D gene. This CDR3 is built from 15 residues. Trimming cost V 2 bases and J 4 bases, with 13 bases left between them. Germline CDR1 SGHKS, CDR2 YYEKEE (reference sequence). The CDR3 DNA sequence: TGTGCCAGCAGCTTAGGGTACGGCCGGAATCAGCCCCAGCATTTT. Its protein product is CASSLGYGRNQPQHF.

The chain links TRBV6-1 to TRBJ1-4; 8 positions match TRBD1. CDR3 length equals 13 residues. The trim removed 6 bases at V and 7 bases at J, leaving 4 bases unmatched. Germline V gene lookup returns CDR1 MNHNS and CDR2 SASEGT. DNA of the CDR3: TGTGCCAGCAGGCGGGACAGGTTTGAAAAACTGTTTTTT. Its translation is CASRRDRFEKLFF.

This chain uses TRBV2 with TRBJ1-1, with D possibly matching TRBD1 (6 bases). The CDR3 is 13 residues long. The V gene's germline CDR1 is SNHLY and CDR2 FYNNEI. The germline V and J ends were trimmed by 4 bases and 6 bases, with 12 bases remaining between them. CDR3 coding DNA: TGTGCCAGCAGTGTTTGGGGGCGACCTGAAGCTTTCTTT. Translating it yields CASSVWGRPEAFF.

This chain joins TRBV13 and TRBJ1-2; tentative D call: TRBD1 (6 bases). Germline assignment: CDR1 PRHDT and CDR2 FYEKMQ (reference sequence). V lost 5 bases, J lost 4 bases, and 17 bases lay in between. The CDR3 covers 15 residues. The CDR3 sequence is CASSEQARGFYGYTF. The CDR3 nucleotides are TGTGCCAGCAGCGAACAGGCCAGGGGATTCTATGGCTACACCTTC.

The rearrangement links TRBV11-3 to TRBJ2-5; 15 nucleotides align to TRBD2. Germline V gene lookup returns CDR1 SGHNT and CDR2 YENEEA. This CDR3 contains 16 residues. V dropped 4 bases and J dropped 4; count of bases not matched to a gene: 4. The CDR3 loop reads CASSSRTSGGGETQYF. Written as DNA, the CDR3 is TGTGCCAGCAGCTCTCGGACTAGCGGGGGGGGAGAGACCCAGTACTTC.

The CDR3 nucleotides are TGTGCCAGCAGCCTATCTAGCGGAGAAGCCAAAAACATTCAGTACTTC. Protein: CASSLSSGEAKNIQYF. The chain employs TRBV5-6 and TRBJ2-4; the match to TRBD2 covers 7 bases. Germline V gene sequence: CDR1 SGHDT, CDR2 YYEEEE. This CDR3 has 16 residues. V lost 4 bases to trimming and J lost 0 bases; unmatched junction nucleotides: 7.

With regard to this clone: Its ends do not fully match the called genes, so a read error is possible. The CDR3, as DNA: TGTGCTAGCAGCTTAGGTAGGGGGGAGAGCACAGATACGCAGTATTTT. It specifies CASSLGRGESTDTQYF. The chain recombines TRBV7-7 with TRBJ2-3, with D possibly called TRBD1 or TRBD2 (6 bases each). Germline V gene data show CDR1 as SSHAT and CDR2 as FNYEAQ (reference sequence). CDR3 length equals 16 residues. The full variable domain, completed using reference TRBV7-7 and TRBJ2-3, is GAGVSQSPRYKVTKRGQDVTLRCDPISSHATLYWYQQALGQGPEFLTYFNYEAQPDKSGLPSDRFSAERPEGSISTLTIQRTEQRDSAMYRCASSLGRGESTDTQYFGPGTRLTVL.

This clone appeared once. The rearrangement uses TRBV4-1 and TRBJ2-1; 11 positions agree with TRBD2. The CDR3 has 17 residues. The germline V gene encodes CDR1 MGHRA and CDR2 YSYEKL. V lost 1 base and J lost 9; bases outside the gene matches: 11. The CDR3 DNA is TGCGCCAGCAGCCAAGCTACAAATCTAGCGGGGGGCGGTGAGCAGTTCTTC. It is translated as CASSQATNLAGGGEQFF.

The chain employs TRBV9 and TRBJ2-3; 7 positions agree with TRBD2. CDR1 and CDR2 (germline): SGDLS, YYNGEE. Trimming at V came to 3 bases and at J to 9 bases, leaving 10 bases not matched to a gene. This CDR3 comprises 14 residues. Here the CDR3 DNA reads TGTGCCAGCAGCGATACTAGCGAGGGACTAACGCAGTATTTT. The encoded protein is CASSDTSEGLTQYF.

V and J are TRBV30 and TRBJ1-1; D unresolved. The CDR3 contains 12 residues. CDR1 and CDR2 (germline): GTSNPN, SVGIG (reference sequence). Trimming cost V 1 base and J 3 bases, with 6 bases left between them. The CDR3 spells CAWSGSHTEAFF. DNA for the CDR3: TGTGCCTGGAGTGGGAGTCACACTGAAGCTTTCTTT.